The TCR beta chain under discussion was sequenced for a study of cytotoxic CD8 clonotypes in ibrutinib-treated CLL. Trimming pared 3 bases from V and 7 bases from J, leaving 16 bases between. There are 14 residues in the CDR3. Germline V CDR1 and CDR2: MNHEY, SMNVEV (reference sequence). Here immunoSEQ multiplex PCR was the method, and the copy in TCRdb shows in-frame clones only, minus some. The sample consists of roughly 180,000 clones, approximately 72% of them appearing once. The source is a human donor with chronic lymphocytic leukemia. V usage is TRBV27 and J usage is TRBJ2-7; possible D gene TRBD1, 6 bases. The starting material was PBMCs, obtained after 24 months of ibrutinib treatment. In DNA form, the CDR3 reads TGTGCCAGCAGTTTCGGACAGTTACTATCAGAGCAGTACTTC. Amino acid sequence: CASSFGQLLSEQYF.